The next 20 T cell receptor beta chains were all read from a single sample in a study of vaccination and CD4 T cells after COVID-19. The treatment here: roughly ten-day PBMC culture with coronavirus spike peptide pools or control peptides (ViraFEST assay). No antigens are known for them. The Oncomine TCR Beta short-read assay sequenced DNA from cultured CD4+ T cells. TCRdb independently ran MiXCR on the PCR reads; one entry per CDR3 protein. The sample includes roughly 10,000 distinct CDR3 sequences, 29% of them seen just once. The material sequenced was cultured CD4+ T cells from blood. The origin of the receptors is a human donor with COVID-19.

This chain connects TRBV2 to TRBJ1-4; TRBD1 is a possible D gene (5 bases). The V gene lost 10 bases and the J gene lost 0 bases, with 15 bases spanning the gap. The germline V gene encodes CDR1 SNHLY and CDR2 FYNNEI. CDR3 length: 15 residues. This CDR3 is CATRVDRATNEKLFF. CDR3 nucleotides: TGTGCCACCAGGGTTGACCGTGCAACTAATGAAAAACTGTTTTTT.

The genes are TRBV28 and TRBJ1-6; maybe TRBD1 (5 bases). This CDR3 has 14 amino acids. The V gene's germline CDR1 is MDHEN and CDR2 SYDVKM. The ends were cut back, 5 bases at V and 14 bases at J, with 19 bases in the middle. The CDR3 coding sequence is TGTGCCAGCAGTACCCGCACGGGGGGACGGTCCCTCCACTTT. Translated: CASSTRTGGRSLHF.

This clonotype was seen more than once but under ten times. The chain is built from TRBV20-1 and TRBJ1-4, with unresolved D. The CDR3 totals 13 residues. CDR1 is DFQATT and CDR2 is SNEGSKA in the germline V gene (reference sequence). V lost 6 bases, J lost 12 bases, and 20 bases lay in between. The CDR3 nucleotides read TGCAGTGCCCCGGGAGGTTTGGGGATAGAACTGTTTTTT. Translation gives CSAPGGLGIELFF.

In this sample, this clonotype turned up a few times. This chain joins TRBV6-1 and TRBJ2-7, with a weak D call TRBD2 (6 bases). Germline V gene data show CDR1 as MNHNS and CDR2 as SASEGT. This CDR3 spans 13 amino acids. The V end lost 6 bases, the J end lost 7 bases, and 16 bases lay between the germline ends. The CDR3 DNA follows: TGTGCCAGCAGGCCGGGACTGGGTAGTGAGCAGTACTTC. Translated: CASRPGLGSEQYF.

The rearrangement links TRBV6-1 to TRBJ2-7, with D tentatively TRBD2 (5 bases). Trimming removed 0 bases from V and 3 bases from J, with 12 bases in between. Germline V CDR1 and CDR2: MNHNS, SASEGT. The CDR3 totals 15 residues. Written as DNA, the CDR3 is TGTGCCAGCAGTGAAGCGAGAGTCGGGGTCTACGAGCAGTACTTC. Protein sequence: CASSEARVGVYEQYF.

This chain connects TRBV7-2 to TRBJ2-3; a possible D gene is TRBD2 (6 bases). This CDR3 is built from 18 residues. Germline-derived CDR1 and CDR2 are SGHTA and FQGNSA. V lost 3 bases, J lost 0 bases, and 19 bases lay in between. The CDR3 DNA sequence: TGTGCCAGCAGCTTCAAGGTCGGAGGGGCCCTTAGCACAGATACGCAGTATTTT. It yields the protein CASSFKVGGALSTDTQYF.

This clonotype was observed a few times. V usage is TRBV19 and J usage is TRBJ2-3; 8 positions agree with TRBD1. The length of the CDR3 is 12 residues. Germline trimming cut 10 bases from V and 8 bases from J; bases unmatched to any gene: 8. Germline V lookup: CDR1 LNHDA, CDR2 SQIVND (reference sequence). CDR3 loop: CATDPGGPTQYF. CDR3 DNA: TGTGCCACCGACCCAGGGGGCCCTACGCAGTATTTT.

The chain combines TRBV20-1 with TRBJ2-5, with 7 bases identical to TRBD2. CDR1 and CDR2 (germline): DFQATT, SNEGSKA (reference sequence). The V gene end was trimmed by 3 bases and the J gene end by 6 bases; junction bases not matched to a gene: 7. There are 13 residues in the CDR3. CDR3 DNA: TGCAGTGCTAGGGACGGACTAGAGAAGACCCAGTACTTC. The encoded protein is CSARDGLEKTQYF.

This clonotype was counted a few times. The chain employs TRBV10-3 and TRBJ1-5; the D gene is possibly TRBD1 (5 bases). The CDR3 extends over 14 amino acids. V was pared by 3 bases and J by 0 bases, with 6 bases between. CDR1 is ENHRY, CDR2 SYGVKD, per germline. The CDR3 reads CAISEGVSNQPQHF. CDR3 bases: TGTGCCATCAGTGAAGGGGTTAGCAATCAGCCCCAGCATTTT.

The rearrangement uses TRBV9 and TRBJ2-7; D gene uncertain. V was shortened by 0 bases and J by 1 base, with 8 bases between the two germline ends. The CDR3 is 14 residues long. The germline V gene has CDR1 SGDLS and CDR2 YYNGEE. CDR3 in amino acids: CASSVAGTSYEQYF. CDR3 DNA: TGTGCCAGCAGCGTAGCTGGCACGTCCTACGAGCAGTACTTC.

The table lists this clonotype with a few counts. CDR3 nucleotide sequence: TGTGCCACCAGTGCGGACACCAATCAGCCCCAGCATTTT. It encodes CATSADTNQPQHF. The chain uses TRBV24-1 and TRBJ1-5, with a tentative D call TRBD1 (5 bases). Trimming stripped 5 bases from V and 3 bases from J, with 7 bases between. The CDR3 runs 13 residues. Germline CDR1 is KGHDR and CDR2 is SFDVKD.

The CDR3 sequence is CASSLRPNQETQYF. The DNA of the CDR3 is TGTGCCAGCAGTTTAAGACCGAACCAAGAGACCCAGTACTTC. This chain links TRBV12-3 or TRBV12-4 with TRBJ2-5; D is ambiguous. CDR3 length equals 14 residues. The germline V and J ends were trimmed by 2 bases and 0 bases, with 7 bases remaining between them.

This chain joins TRBV27 and TRBJ1-2; D not resolved. V shed 1 base and J shed 8 bases, with 11 bases lying between them. The CDR3 extends over 13 amino acids. CDR1 and CDR2 (germline): MNHEY, SMNVEV (reference sequence). The DNA for the CDR3 is TGTGCCAGCAGTTTATTAGGGAAGGGAGGCTACACCTTC. Translated: CASSLLGKGGYTF.

The chain employs TRBV7-9 and TRBJ1-4; no definite D call. From germline, CDR1 is SEHNR and CDR2 FQNEAQ (reference sequence). V was pared by 5 bases and J by 11 bases, with 18 bases between. CDR3 size: 14 residues. The DNA of the CDR3 is TGTGCCAGCAGCCCGAAGGAGGCGGAATATAAACTGTTTTTT. Its translation: CASSPKEAEYKLFF.

This clonotype was detected only a few times. This rearrangement joins TRBV7-9 to TRBJ2-5, with 9 bases lining up with TRBD2. This CDR3 is built from 15 residues. Germline V gives CDR1 SEHNR, CDR2 FQNEAQ (reference sequence). The ends lost 2 bases at V and 1 base at J; junction bases unmatched: 2. The CDR3 region is CASSLNSGGQETQYF. CDR3 bases: TGTGCCAGCAGCTTAAATAGCGGGGGCCAAGAGACCCAGTACTTC.

The chain recombines TRBV2 with TRBJ2-3, with D unclear. This CDR3 is 13 amino acids long. CDR1 and CDR2 from the germline V gene are SNHLY and FYNNEI. Trimming stripped 2 bases from V and 3 bases from J, with 6 bases between. The CDR3: CASSELGTDTQYF. The CDR3 bases are TGTGCCAGCAGTGAATTGGGAACAGATACGCAGTATTTT.

The V and J genes are TRBV4-3 and TRBJ2-3, with D perhaps given as TRBD1 or TRBD2 (5 bases each). V lost 0 bases and J lost 6, with 16 bases in between. The CDR3 totals 16 residues. Germline V CDR1 and CDR2: LGHNA, YSLEER. DNA for the CDR3: TGCGCCAGCAGCCAAGAGCCGGGGCGCGGAATGGATACGCAGTATTTT. This sequence encodes CASSQEPGRGMDTQYF.

This clonotype appeared a few times. The CDR3 sequence is CASSIGAGGPTMNTEAFF. The CDR3 DNA reads as TGTGCCAGTAGTATTGGGGCAGGGGGCCCCACAATGAACACTGAAGCTTTCTTT. The V call is TRBV19, the J call TRBJ1-1; 8 bases are a match to TRBD1. Trimming took 3 bases from V and 0 from J; bases not matched to a gene: 12. CDR1 and CDR2 (germline): LNHDA, SQIVND (reference sequence). The CDR3 runs to 18 residues.

The V gene is TRBV7-9, the J gene TRBJ2-1; D gene unclear. The CDR3 covers 13 residues. Germline values: CDR1 SEHNR, CDR2 FQNEAQ (reference sequence). The V end lost 7 bases, the J end lost 4 bases, and 11 bases lay between the germline ends. The CDR3 DNA is TGTGCCAGCAAGAAGGACGGGTACAATGAGCAGTTCTTC. Protein product: CASKKDGYNEQFF.

The J gene is TRBJ1-2, the V gene TRBV5-1, with D perhaps matching TRBD1 (5 bases). The germline V and J ends were trimmed by 4 bases and 6 bases, with 19 bases remaining between them. This CDR3 is built from 15 residues. Germline V CDR1 and CDR2: SGHRS, YFSETQ. CDR3 nucleotide sequence: TGCGCCAGCAGCCTTCCGGACCCTCAGGGAAATGGCTACACCTTC. Encoded protein: CASSLPDPQGNGYTF.